These 19 T cell receptor beta chains were all obtained from the same sample, sequenced in a study of CD8 T cells in Susac syndrome. With random hexamers, roughly 0.5 to 1 ug RNA was reverse transcribed. Via MiXCR, TCRdb re-called the immunoSEQ multiplex PCR reads, giving one row per CDR3 protein. The table includes about 430,000 distinct CDR3 sequences, approximately 85% detected once. Sequencing was performed on CD8+ T cells from PBMCs. Receptors were obtained from a human donor with multiple sclerosis.

V gene TRBV2 combines with J gene TRBJ1-6, with TRBD1 matching 10 bases. Trimming cost V 8 bases and J 8 bases; bases outside gene matches: 3. This CDR3 contains 13 residues. Germline values: CDR1 SNHLY, CDR2 FYNNEI. CDR3 DNA sequence: TGTGCCAGCCGACAGGGGGCGCATTCACCCCTCCACTTT. Translated, it gives CASRQGAHSPLHF.

The chain is built from TRBV11-2 and TRBJ1-2; D gene unclear. Germline CDR1 reads SGHAT; CDR2 reads FQNNGV. The germline V and J ends were trimmed by 0 bases and 6 bases, with 11 bases remaining between them. This CDR3 comprises 14 residues. CDR3 bases: TGTGCCAGCAGCTTAGATGAATCGCGAGATGGCTACACCTTC. Encoded protein: CASSLDESRDGYTF.

This chain connects TRBV11-1 to TRBJ2-5, with 10 nucleotides matching TRBD2. Trimming at V came to 0 bases and at J to 4 bases, leaving 17 bases not matched to a gene. The CDR3 contains 20 residues. Germline CDR1 and CDR2: SGHAT and FQDESV (reference sequence). The CDR3 sequence is CASSLALRVPVLAGLETQYF. The CDR3 DNA sequence: TGTGCCAGCAGCTTAGCGCTGAGGGTTCCGGTACTAGCGGGATTAGAGACCCAGTACTTC.

V and J are TRBV5-1 and TRBJ2-1; D remains ambiguous. V was shortened by 1 base and J by 0 bases, with 8 bases between the two germline ends. Germline loops: CDR1 SGHRS, CDR2 YFSETQ. The CDR3 covers 15 residues. The CDR3 DNA reads as TGCGCCAGCAGCTTGATCCAGCGCTCCTACAATGAGCAGTTCTTC. Translation: CASSLIQRSYNEQFF. Complete variable domain (other parts from reference TRBV5-1 and TRBJ2-1): KAGVTQTPRYLIKTRGQQVTLSCSPISGHRSVSWYQQTPGQGLQFLFEYFSETQRNKGNFPGRFSGRQFSNSRSEMNVSTLELGDSALYLCASSLIQRSYNEQFFGPGTRLTVL.

V is TRBV7-6 and J is TRBJ1-1; no reliable D call. Germline loops: CDR1 SGHVS, CDR2 FNYEAQ. The CDR3 is 14 amino acids. Deletions cut 0 bases from V and 5 bases from J, with 10 bases between. The CDR3 bases are TGTGCCAGCAGCTTAGCACCGGGGTTTACTGAAGCTTTCTTT. Translation: CASSLAPGFTEAFF. The full variable domain, with the rest looked up from reference TRBV7-6 and TRBJ1-1, is GAGVSQSPRYKVTKRGQDVALRCDPISGHVSLYWYRQALGQGPEFLTYFNYEAQQDKSGLPNDRFSAERPEGSISTLTIQRTEQRDSAMYRCASSLAPGFTEAFFGQGTRLTVV.

The rearrangement joins TRBV6-1 to TRBJ2-1, with 9 nucleotides matching TRBD2. CDR3 length equals 13 residues. The trim removed 8 bases at V and 6 bases at J, leaving 5 bases unmatched. Germline assignment: CDR1 MNHNS and CDR2 SASEGT. CDR3 loop: CASRLADFNEQFF. The CDR3 bases are TGTGCCAGCCGACTAGCGGATTTCAATGAGCAGTTCTTC.

This chain links TRBV29-1 with TRBJ1-2, with D unresolved. The CDR3 is made up of 14 amino acids. V was cut by 0 bases and J by 3 bases, with 11 bases left in between. Germline V gene lookup returns CDR1 SQVTM and CDR2 ANQGSEA. This CDR3 is CSVEEEGRDYGYTF. The CDR3 DNA sequence: TGCAGCGTTGAAGAGGAAGGACGGGACTATGGCTACACCTTC.

This chain connects TRBV5-1 to TRBJ1-2, with D unclear. The CDR3 extends over 17 amino acids. The V gene lost 0 bases and the J gene lost 4 bases, with 19 bases spanning the gap. Per germline, CDR1 SGHRS and CDR2 YFSETQ. Written as DNA, the CDR3 is TGCGCCAGCAGCTTGGAAGTTTCAGAGGGTCCCCGCTATGGCTACACCTTC. As protein: CASSLEVSEGPRYGYTF.

V gene TRBV7-9 combines with J gene TRBJ1-1, with 10 positions matching TRBD1. CDR1 and CDR2 (germline): SEHNR, FQNEAQ (reference sequence). Germline trimming cut 5 bases from V and 2 bases from J; bases unmatched to any gene: 5. CDR3 size: 15 residues. The CDR3 sequence is CASSPQTGGNTEAFF. Here the CDR3 DNA reads TGTGCCAGCAGCCCACAGACAGGGGGCAACACTGAAGCTTTCTTT.

The chain carries TRBV12-5 and TRBJ2-7, with 7 positions matching TRBD2. With 6 bases clipped from V and 2 bases from J, the junction kept 13 bases outside the gene matches. Looked up from germline, CDR1 is LGHNT and CDR2 is FRNRAP. There are 16 residues in the CDR3. This CDR3 reads CASGPPGEGITYEQYF. The CDR3 DNA is TGTGCTAGTGGGCCCCCGGGGGAGGGCATTACCTACGAGCAGTACTTC.

The V gene is TRBV4-1, the J gene TRBJ1-1; D is ambiguous. The V gene lost 4 bases and the J gene lost 6 bases, with 12 bases spanning the gap. This CDR3 region has 13 residues. CDR1 MGHRA and CDR2 YSYEKL come from the germline V gene. The CDR3 sequence is CASSLQSGPEAFF. CDR3 nucleotide sequence: TGCGCCAGCAGCCTGCAGTCGGGCCCTGAAGCTTTCTTT.

This clonotype was counted only a few times. The J gene is TRBJ1-4, the V gene TRBV6-2 or TRBV6-3; D call uncertain. V lost 2 bases and J lost 6, with 7 bases in between. CDR1 is MNHEY and CDR2 is SVGEGT in the germline V gene. The CDR3 consists of 13 residues. Here the CDR3 DNA reads TGTGCCAGCAGTTACAGGGAGTATGAAAAACTGTTTTTT. It is translated as CASSYREYEKLFF.

The CDR3 loop is CASSLAAGGPNEQYF. The CDR3 DNA follows: TGTGCCAGCAGCTTAGCGGCGGGAGGGCCGAACGAGCAGTACTTC. V usage is TRBV7-6 and J usage is TRBJ2-7; 9 nucleotides line up with TRBD2. CDR3 size: 15 residues. The junction had 5 bases not matched to a gene; V was cut back by 0 bases and J by 5 bases. Germline V gene lookup returns CDR1 SGHVS and CDR2 FNYEAQ.

This clonotype was detected once. The chain carries TRBV19 and TRBJ1-3; D unresolved. The CDR3 has 13 amino acids. Trimming shortened V by 6 bases and J by 2 bases, and 8 bases separated the two germline ends. Germline CDR1 LNHDA, CDR2 SQIVND (reference sequence). The CDR3 loop reads CASSGIAGNTIYF. CDR3 coding DNA: TGTGCCAGTAGCGGGATCGCTGGAAACACCATATATTTT.

This clonotype is a singleton in its sample. J is TRBJ2-1 and V is TRBV4-1; weak D call: TRBD2 (6 bases). The CDR3 sequence is 16 residues long. Germline CDR1 reads MGHRA; CDR2 reads YSYEKL. V was cut by 1 base and J by 8 bases, with 18 bases left in between. Here the CDR3 reads CASSQGAGRGGDEQFF. CDR3 DNA: TGCGCCAGCAGCCAAGGTGCGGGGAGAGGCGGCGATGAGCAGTTCTTC.

This chain links TRBV10-1 with TRBJ2-1, with D unresolved. CDR3 length: 16 amino acids. Deletions cut 3 bases from V and 0 bases from J, with 12 bases between. Per the germline V gene, CDR1 is WNHNN and CDR2 is SYGVQD (reference sequence). The CDR3 sequence is CASSERTENSYNEQFF. CDR3 DNA: TGCGCCAGCAGTGAACGAACAGAGAACTCCTACAATGAGCAGTTCTTC.

This clonotype has only one observation. The rearrangement joins TRBV4-2 to TRBJ1-5; a weak D match, TRBD1 (5 bases). Germline-derived CDR1 and CDR2 are LGHNA and YNFKEQ. The CDR3 has 17 amino acids. Between the trimmed V and J ends, which lost 0 bases and 3 bases, there was a span of 15 bases. The CDR3 DNA reads TGTGCCAGCAGCCAAGAAAAGGGAGGGGCCTACAATCAGCCCCAGCATTTT. Residues: CASSQEKGGAYNQPQHF.

This chain joins TRBV7-9 and TRBJ2-3; D tentatively reads TRBD1 or TRBD2 (5 bases each). CDR3 size: 15 residues. Trimming cost V 4 bases and J 1 base, with 12 bases left between them. Germline V lookup: CDR1 SEHNR, CDR2 FQNEAQ (reference sequence). The CDR3 DNA is TGTGCCAGCAGCTCGGGGACCATTCGCACAGATACGCAGTATTTT. Its protein is CASSSGTIRTDTQYF. Combining the CDR3 with reference TRBV7-9 and TRBJ2-3 gives the whole variable domain DTGVSQNPRHKITKRGQNVTFRCDPISEHNRLYWYRQTLGQGPEFLTYFQNEAQLEKSRLLSDRFSAERPKGSFSTLEIQRTEQGDSAMYLCASSSGTIRTDTQYFGPGTRLTVL.

V usage is TRBV19 and J usage is TRBJ2-2; tentative D call: TRBD2 (6 bases). Germline V gene data show CDR1 as LNHDA and CDR2 as SQIVND (reference sequence). Deletions cut 6 bases from V and 4 bases from J, with 24 bases between. This CDR3 spans 18 amino acids. The CDR3 coding sequence is TGTGCCAGTAGAGGACCGCCGGAGGGTGTCCGAAGCACCGGGGAGCTGTTTTTT. It is translated as CASRGPPEGVRSTGELFF.